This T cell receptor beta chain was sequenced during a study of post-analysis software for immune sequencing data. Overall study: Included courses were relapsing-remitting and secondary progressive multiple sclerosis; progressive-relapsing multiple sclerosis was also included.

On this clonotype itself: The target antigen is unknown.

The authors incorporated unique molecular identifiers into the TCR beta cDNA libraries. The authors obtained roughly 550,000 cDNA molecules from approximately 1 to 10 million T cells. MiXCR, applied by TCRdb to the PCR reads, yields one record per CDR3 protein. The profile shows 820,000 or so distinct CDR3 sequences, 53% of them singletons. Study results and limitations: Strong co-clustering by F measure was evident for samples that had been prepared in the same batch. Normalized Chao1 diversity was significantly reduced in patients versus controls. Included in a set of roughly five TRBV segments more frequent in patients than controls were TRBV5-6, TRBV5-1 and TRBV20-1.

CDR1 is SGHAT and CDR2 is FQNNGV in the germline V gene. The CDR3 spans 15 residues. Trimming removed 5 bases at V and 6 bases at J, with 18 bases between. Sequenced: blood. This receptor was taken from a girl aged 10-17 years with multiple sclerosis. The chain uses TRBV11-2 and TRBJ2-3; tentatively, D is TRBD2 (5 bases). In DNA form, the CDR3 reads TGTGCCAGCAGCAAACCGGGAACCATGTCGGATACGCAGTATTTT. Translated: CASSKPGTMSDTQYF. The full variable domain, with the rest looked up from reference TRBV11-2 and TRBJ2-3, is EAGVAQSPRYKIIEKRQSVAFWCNPISGHATLYWYQQILGQGPKLLIQFQNNGVVDDSQLPKDRFSAERLKGVDSTLKIQPAKLEDSAVYLCASSKPGTMSDTQYFGPGTRLTVL.